This T cell receptor (beta chain) was retrieved from a study of shared clonotypes between healthy human individuals. General observations from the study: Having only a few donors restricted how much genetic and exposure-history diversity was captured.

With regard to this clone: The antigen remains undetermined.

With V trimmed by 2 bases and J by 1 base, 7 bases remained unmatched. Per germline, CDR1 GTSNPN and CDR2 SVGIG (reference sequence). The CDR3 sequence is 15 residues long. Each subset's genomic DNA was split evenly across several immunoSEQ plates. Some 30,000 T cell genomes (around 320 ng DNA) went into each PBMC replicate. Sequencing of unsorted PBMC DNA was carried out using ten immunoSEQ deep assay plates. Some clones are missing from TCRdb's copy, which holds only in-frame ones; the method was immunoSEQ multiplex PCR. The sample has 450,000 to 500,000 clones; around 73% are singletons. This chain connects TRBV30 to TRBJ2-7; TRBD2 agrees at 8 bases. This TCR was recovered from a woman in her thirties or forties in good health. Some clones in this sample may be carry-over from other donors' samples. Material for sequencing was PBMCs. CDR3 sequence: CAWSLSGSMSYEQYF. The DNA of the CDR3 is TGTGCCTGGAGTCTCAGCGGGAGTATGTCCTACGAGCAGTACTTC.